This T cell receptor beta chain appears in the sequencing data of a study of T cell repertoires in cytomegalovirus infection. Overall study context: Indications of both CMV infection and matching HLA type were provided by public TCR beta signatures.

Study-level points and caveats: Ex vivo, HLA-C-restricted CMV-specific TCR beta clonotypes prevailed over the rest of the response. Of the TCR beta families, the public ones yielded a cumulative frequency that identified carriers of CMV plus the relevant HLA.

The J segment lost 0 bases and the V segment lost 1 base, leaving 5 bases of the junction unmatched. The CDR3 covers 16 residues. The germline V gene has CDR1 LGHNA and CDR2 YNFKEQ. TCRdb itself ran the reads through MiXCR, one entry per CDR3 protein. The sample consists of about 490,000 distinct CDR3 sequences, approximately 15% of them appearing once. Turning to this clonotype: Its antigen is currently unknown.

Sequenced: CD8+ T cells from PBMCs. The origin of this receptor is a human donor in good health (CMV status not recorded). Some clones in this sample may be carry-over from other donors' samples. The chain combines TRBV4-2 with TRBJ2-7, with 8 positions matching TRBD2. The CDR3 protein is CASSQVSGTTSYEQYF. CDR3 DNA sequence: TGTGCCAGCAGCCAAGTTAGCGGGACCACCTCCTACGAGCAGTACTTC.